This T cell receptor beta chain was observed in a study of CD8+ T cells in alopecia areata. The wider study: It was oral tofacitinib, at 5 to 10 mg twice daily, that treated patients received.

V dropped 3 bases and J dropped 4 bases, with 13 bases sitting between them. Looked up from germline, CDR1 is GTSNPN and CDR2 is SVGIG (reference sequence). The CDR3 runs to 14 residues. Overall study results and limits: With one nonresponder, baseline CD8+ expansion's link to response remains uncertain. Resident alphabeta T-cell populations of normal skin are likewise subject to sequencing in scalp samples. Among the 100 top clones, expanded CD8+ clones, like scalp clonality, were significantly decreased by tofacitinib.

Comments on this clone: Its matching antigen is unknown.

Treatment: oral pan-JAK inhibitor, 5-10 mg twice daily. RNA extraction was followed by reverse transcription into cDNA, which acted as the sequencing template. Some clones are missing from TCRdb's copy, which holds only in-frame ones; the method was immunoSEQ multiplex PCR. Of more than 200,000 clones in the sample, 40% to 55% were seen once. The specimen comprised CD4+ T cells sorted from blood, sampled at roughly week 36, from a patient treated with tofacitinib. The chain combines TRBV30 with TRBJ1-5; D is possibly TRBD1 (6 bases). The sequence was obtained from a human donor with alopecia areata. The CDR3 here is CAWSEGTHNQPQHF. DNA for the CDR3: TGTGCCTGGAGCGAGGGGACACATAATCAGCCCCAGCATTTT.